This entry lists 13 T cell receptor beta chains sequenced from one sample in a study of T cell responses to AZD1222 COVID-19 vaccine. Measured with immunoSEQ multiplex PCR; TCRdb has only the in-frame clones, and not every one. Of about 200,000 clones listed, almost 90% are singletons. This sample comprised peripheral blood, obtained on day 0 of AZD1222 vaccination. These receptors were obtained from an adult in good health.

This clone was observed once. The rearrangement uses TRBV7-2 and TRBJ2-6, with D unclear. Between the trimmed V and J ends, which lost 3 bases and 0 bases, there was a span of 6 bases. The germline CDR1 and CDR2 sequences are SGHTA and FQGNSA. This CDR3 is 15 amino acids long. In nucleotides, the CDR3 is TGTGCCAGCAGCTTCGAGAGCTCTGGGGCCAACGTCCTGACTTTC. It yields the protein CASSFESSGANVLTF.

The chain carries TRBV9 and TRBJ1-4; D is uncertain. The CDR3 sequence is 16 residues long. From germline, CDR1 is SGDLS and CDR2 YYNGEE. V shed 0 bases and J shed 3 bases, with 12 bases lying between them. The CDR3 sequence is CASSVGNPGPNEKLFF. DNA for the CDR3: TGTGCCAGCAGCGTAGGGAACCCAGGCCCTAATGAAAAACTGTTTTTT.

This clone was picked up one time. The rearrangement uses TRBV29-1 and TRBJ2-4; D is possibly TRBD1 or TRBD2 (7 bases each). The V gene's germline CDR1 is SQVTM and CDR2 ANQGSEA. The V gene lost 3 bases and the J gene lost 6 bases, with 12 bases spanning the gap. CDR3 length: 13 amino acids. The CDR3, as DNA: TGCAGCGTTGACTCAGGGGGGGGAAACATTCAGTACTTC. Protein sequence: CSVDSGGGNIQYF.

V is TRBV2 and J is TRBJ2-5; D unresolved. The CDR3 consists of 11 residues. Per germline, CDR1 SNHLY and CDR2 FYNNEI. CDR3 DNA: TGTGCTACCAGCAGTGGTGAGACCCAGTACTTC. Translated: CATSSGETQYF.

The chain couples TRBV10-3 to TRBJ2-1, with TRBD1 identical over 7 bases. CDR1 and CDR2 (germline): ENHRY, SYGVKD. Trimming cost V 7 bases and J 9 bases; bases outside gene matches: 9. The CDR3 has 13 residues. This CDR3 is CAIKAGGRGEQFF. CDR3 sequence (DNA): TGTGCCATCAAGGCAGGGGGACGGGGTGAGCAGTTCTTC.

The chain is built from TRBV30 and TRBJ1-1, with D possibly TRBD1 on 6 matching bases. Trimming took off 2 bases at V and 2 bases at J, with 12 bases between the two ends. This CDR3 is built from 14 residues. The germline gives CDR1 GTSNPN, CDR2 SVGIG (reference sequence). The CDR3 region is CAWSLRTVNTEAFF. CDR3 DNA: TGTGCCTGGAGTCTCCGGACAGTCAACACTGAAGCTTTCTTT. Looking up the rest from reference TRBV30 and TRBJ1-1 gives the full variable domain: SQTIHQWPATLVQPVGSPLSLECTVEGTSNPNLYWYRQAAGRGLQLLFYSVGIGQISSEVPQNLSASRPQDRQFILSSKKLLLSDSGFYLCAWSLRTVNTEAFFGQGTRLTVV.

The gene calls are TRBV10-2 and TRBJ2-2; D gene uncertain. Trimming removed 6 bases at V and 6 bases at J, with 8 bases between. Germline V lookup: CDR1 WSHSY, CDR2 SAAADI. This CDR3 spans 12 amino acids. For the CDR3, the DNA is TGCGCCAGCAGCACAGTCCCCGGGGAGCTGTTTTTT. The encoded protein is CASSTVPGELFF.

V is TRBV4-1 and J is TRBJ1-2; maybe TRBD1 (6 bases). Trimming removed 1 base from V and 3 bases from J, with 12 bases in between. There are 15 residues in the CDR3. Germline V gene data show CDR1 as MGHRA and CDR2 as YSYEKL. CDR3 region: CASSQVAAGDYGYTF. CDR3 nucleotides: TGCGCCAGCAGCCAAGTCGCGGCAGGGGACTATGGCTACACCTTC.

This chain joins TRBV5-6 and TRBJ2-2, with D possibly being TRBD2 (6 bases). V shed 2 bases and J shed 6 bases, with 14 bases lying between them. The V gene's germline CDR1 is SGHDT and CDR2 YYEEEE. The CDR3 loop spans 15 amino acids. CDR3 DNA sequence: TGTGCCAGCAGCTTTAAGGGGCGCGGGGCCGGGGAGCTGTTTTTT. This translates into CASSFKGRGAGELFF.

J is TRBJ2-3 and V is TRBV19, with 8 bases lining up with TRBD2. Losses at the gene ends were 5 bases for V and 1 base for J; bases not matched to a gene: 5. Germline assignment: CDR1 LNHDA and CDR2 SQIVND (reference sequence). This CDR3 is built from 15 residues. The CDR3 sequence: CASSAGGGRTDTQYF. CDR3 nucleotides: TGTGCCAGTAGTGCCGGGGGGGGCCGCACAGATACGCAGTATTTT.

In this sample, this clone turned up once. The chain employs TRBV19 and TRBJ2-7; D is possibly TRBD2 (5 bases). The CDR3 sequence is 15 residues long. CDR1 is LNHDA, CDR2 SQIVND, per germline (reference sequence). Trimming left V 3 bases short and J 0 bases short, with 12 bases between. For the CDR3, the DNA is TGTGCCAGTAGTATGTCGACGGGGATCTCCTACGAGCAGTACTTC. Protein: CASSMSTGISYEQYF.

The chain joins TRBV5-1 to TRBJ1-1, with 12 positions matching TRBD1. The CDR3 is made up of 14 amino acids. Germline CDR1 reads SGHRS; CDR2 reads YFSETQ. Trimming took 2 bases from V and 7 from J; bases not matched to a gene: 3. The CDR3 nucleotides are TGCGCCAGCAGCTTCGGGACAGGGGGCCTTGAAGCTTTCTTT. It yields the protein CASSFGTGGLEAFF.

V usage is TRBV5-1 and J usage is TRBJ2-7; 10 bases are a match to TRBD1. J gave up 2 bases and V 4 bases, and 9 bases lay outside the gene matches. Germline V gene sequence: CDR1 SGHRS, CDR2 YFSETQ. The CDR3 is 16 amino acids. The CDR3 region is CASSTAAGTGAYEQYF. CDR3 nucleotides: TGCGCCAGCAGCACCGCTGCCGGGACAGGGGCCTACGAGCAGTACTTC. Full variable domain (missing parts from reference TRBV5-1 and TRBJ2-7): KAGVTQTPRYLIKTRGQQVTLSCSPISGHRSVSWYQQTPGQGLQFLFEYFSETQRNKGNFPGRFSGRQFSNSRSEMNVSTLELGDSALYLCASSTAAGTGAYEQYFGPGTRLTVT.